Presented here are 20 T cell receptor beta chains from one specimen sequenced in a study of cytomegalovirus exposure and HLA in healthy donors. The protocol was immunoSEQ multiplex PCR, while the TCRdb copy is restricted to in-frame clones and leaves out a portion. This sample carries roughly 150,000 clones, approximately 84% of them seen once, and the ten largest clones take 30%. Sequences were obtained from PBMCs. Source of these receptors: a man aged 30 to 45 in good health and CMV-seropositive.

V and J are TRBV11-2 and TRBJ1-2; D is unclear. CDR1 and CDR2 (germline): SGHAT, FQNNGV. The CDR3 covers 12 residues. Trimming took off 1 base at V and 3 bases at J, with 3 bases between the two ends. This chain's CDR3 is CASSLAYYGYTF. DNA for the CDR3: TGTGCCAGCAGCTTAGCTTACTATGGCTACACCTTC.

The CDR3 is CASSTGLSYGYTF. CDR3 DNA: TGTGCCAGCAGTACAGGGCTCTCCTATGGCTACACCTTC. The chain recombines TRBV6-6 with TRBJ1-2; the D gene is possibly TRBD1 (6 bases). Trimming removed 5 bases at V and 4 bases at J, with 11 bases between. Germline V lookup: CDR1 MNHNY, CDR2 SVGAGI (reference sequence). The CDR3 spans 13 residues.

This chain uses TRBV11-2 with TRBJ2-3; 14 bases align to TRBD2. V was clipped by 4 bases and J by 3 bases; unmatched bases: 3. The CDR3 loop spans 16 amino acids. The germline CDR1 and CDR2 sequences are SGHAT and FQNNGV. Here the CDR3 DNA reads TGTGCCAGCAGCTACGGGACTAGCGGGAGTACAGATACGCAGTATTTT. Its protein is CASSYGTSGSTDTQYF.

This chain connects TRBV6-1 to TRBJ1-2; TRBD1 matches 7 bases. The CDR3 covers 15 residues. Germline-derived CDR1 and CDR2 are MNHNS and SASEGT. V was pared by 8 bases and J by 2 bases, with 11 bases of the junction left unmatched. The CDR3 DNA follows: TGTGCCAGCCTGACAGGGACTCTTGGCAACTATGGCTACACCTTC. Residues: CASLTGTLGNYGYTF.

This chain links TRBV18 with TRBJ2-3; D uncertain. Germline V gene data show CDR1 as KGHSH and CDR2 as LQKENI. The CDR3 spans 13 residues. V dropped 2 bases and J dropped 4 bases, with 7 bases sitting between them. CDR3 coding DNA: TGTGCCAGCTCACCATGGGCTTCAGATACGCAGTATTTT. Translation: CASSPWASDTQYF.

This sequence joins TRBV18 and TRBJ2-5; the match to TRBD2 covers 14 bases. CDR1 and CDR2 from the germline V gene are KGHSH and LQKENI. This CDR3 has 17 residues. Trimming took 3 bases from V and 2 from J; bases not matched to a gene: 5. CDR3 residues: CASSPQGLAGAQETQYF. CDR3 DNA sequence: TGTGCCAGCTCACCCCAGGGACTAGCGGGGGCACAAGAGACCCAGTACTTC.

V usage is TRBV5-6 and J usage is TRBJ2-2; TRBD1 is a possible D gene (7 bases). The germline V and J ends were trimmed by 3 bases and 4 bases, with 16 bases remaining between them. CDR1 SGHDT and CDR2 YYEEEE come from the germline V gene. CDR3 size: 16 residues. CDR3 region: CASSSDRDGGTGELFF. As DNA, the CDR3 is TGTGCCAGCAGCTCTGACAGGGACGGGGGCACCGGGGAGCTGTTTTTT. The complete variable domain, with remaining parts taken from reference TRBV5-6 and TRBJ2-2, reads DAGVTQSPTHLIKTRGQQVTLRCSPKSGHDTVSWYQQALGQGPQFIFQYYEEEERQRGNFPDRFSGHQFPNYSSELNVNALLLGDSALYLCASSSDRDGGTGELFFGEGSRLTVL.

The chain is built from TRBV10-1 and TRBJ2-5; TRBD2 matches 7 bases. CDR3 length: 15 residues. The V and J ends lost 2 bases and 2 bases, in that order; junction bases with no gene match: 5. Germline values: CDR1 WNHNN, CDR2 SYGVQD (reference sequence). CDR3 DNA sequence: TGCGCCAGCAGTGAGATCGGGGGGTCTCAAGAGACCCAGTACTTC. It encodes CASSEIGGSQETQYF.

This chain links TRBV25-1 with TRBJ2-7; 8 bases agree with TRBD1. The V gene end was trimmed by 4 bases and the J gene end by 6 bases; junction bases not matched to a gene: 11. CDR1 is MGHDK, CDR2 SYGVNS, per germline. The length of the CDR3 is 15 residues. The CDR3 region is CASSVPGTGLVEQYF. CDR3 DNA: TGTGCCAGCAGTGTCCCGGGGACAGGCCTCGTCGAGCAGTACTTC.

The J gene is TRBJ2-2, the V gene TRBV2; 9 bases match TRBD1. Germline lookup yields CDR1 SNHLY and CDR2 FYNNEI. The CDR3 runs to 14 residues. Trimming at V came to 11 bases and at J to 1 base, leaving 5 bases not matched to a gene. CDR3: CACLDRGNTGELFF. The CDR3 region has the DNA TGTGCCTGCCTGGACAGGGGGAACACCGGGGAGCTGTTTTTT.

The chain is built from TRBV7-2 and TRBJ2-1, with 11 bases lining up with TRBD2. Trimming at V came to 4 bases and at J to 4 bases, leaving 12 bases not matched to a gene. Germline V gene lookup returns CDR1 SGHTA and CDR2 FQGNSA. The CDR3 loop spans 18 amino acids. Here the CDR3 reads CASSSAGGLAGGYNEQFF. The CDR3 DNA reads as TGTGCCAGCAGCTCCGCAGGGGGGCTAGCGGGAGGTTACAATGAGCAGTTCTTC.

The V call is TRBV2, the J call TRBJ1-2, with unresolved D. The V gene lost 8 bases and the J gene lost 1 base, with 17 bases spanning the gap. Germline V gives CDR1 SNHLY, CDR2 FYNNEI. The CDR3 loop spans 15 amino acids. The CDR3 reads CASALENTINYGYTF. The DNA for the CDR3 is TGTGCCAGCGCTTTAGAAAATACGATTAACTATGGCTACACCTTC.

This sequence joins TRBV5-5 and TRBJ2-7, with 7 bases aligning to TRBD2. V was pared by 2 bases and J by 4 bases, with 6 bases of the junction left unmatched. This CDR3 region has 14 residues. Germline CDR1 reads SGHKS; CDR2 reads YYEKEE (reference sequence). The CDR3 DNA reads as TGTGCCAGCAGCTTAAGCGGGATTCAATACGAGCAGTACTTC. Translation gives CASSLSGIQYEQYF.

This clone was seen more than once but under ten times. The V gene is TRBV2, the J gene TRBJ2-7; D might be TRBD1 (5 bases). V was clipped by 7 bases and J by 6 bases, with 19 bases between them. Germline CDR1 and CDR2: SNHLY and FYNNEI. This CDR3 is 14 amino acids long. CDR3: CASTEGHGLLEQYF. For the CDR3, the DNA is TGTGCCAGCACCGAAGGACACGGGCTTCTCGAGCAGTACTTC.

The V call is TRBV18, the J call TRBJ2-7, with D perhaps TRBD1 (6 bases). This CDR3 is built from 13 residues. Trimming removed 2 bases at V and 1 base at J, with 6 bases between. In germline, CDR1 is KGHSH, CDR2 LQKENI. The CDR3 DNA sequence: TGTGCCAGCTCACCAGGACAGTCCTACGAGCAGTACTTC. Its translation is CASSPGQSYEQYF.

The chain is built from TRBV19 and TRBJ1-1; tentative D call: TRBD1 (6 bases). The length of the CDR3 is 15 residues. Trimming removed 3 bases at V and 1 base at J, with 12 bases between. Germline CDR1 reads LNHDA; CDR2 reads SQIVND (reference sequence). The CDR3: CASSITGTQNTEAFF. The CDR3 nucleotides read TGTGCCAGTAGTATTACCGGGACACAGAACACTGAAGCTTTCTTT. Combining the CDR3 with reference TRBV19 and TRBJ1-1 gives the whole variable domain DGGITQSPKYLFRKEGQNVTLSCEQNLNHDAMYWYRQDPGQGLRLIYYSQIVNDFQKGDIAEGYSVSREKKESFPLTVTSAQKNPTAFYLCASSITGTQNTEAFFGQGTRLTVV.

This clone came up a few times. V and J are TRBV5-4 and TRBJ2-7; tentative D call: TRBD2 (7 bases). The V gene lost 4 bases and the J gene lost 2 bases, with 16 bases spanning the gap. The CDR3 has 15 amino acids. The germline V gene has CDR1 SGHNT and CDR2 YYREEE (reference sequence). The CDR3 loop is CASSPPGGRTYEQYF. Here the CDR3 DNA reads TGTGCCAGCAGCCCACCCGGGGGGCGCACCTACGAGCAGTACTTC.

The CDR3 loop reads CASSNYQGNYEQYF. The CDR3 DNA reads TGTGCCAGCAGTAATTATCAGGGGAACTACGAGCAGTACTTC. The genes are TRBV5-4 and TRBJ2-7; D may be TRBD1 (6 bases). CDR1 SGHNT and CDR2 YYREEE come from the germline V gene (reference sequence). This CDR3 spans 14 amino acids. With 5 bases removed from V and 3 bases from J, the gap between germline ends came to 15 bases. The full variable domain, completed using reference TRBV5-4 and TRBJ2-7, is ETGVTQSPTHLIKTRGQQVTLRCSSQSGHNTVSWYQQALGQGPQFIFQYYREEENGRGNFPPRFSGLQFPNYSSELNVNALELDDSALYLCASSNYQGNYEQYFGPGTRLTVT.

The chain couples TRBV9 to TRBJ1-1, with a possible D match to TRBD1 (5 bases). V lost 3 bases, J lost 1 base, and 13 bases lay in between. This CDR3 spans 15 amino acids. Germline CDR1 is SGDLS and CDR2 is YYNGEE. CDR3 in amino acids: CASSALVQGNTEAFF. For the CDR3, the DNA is TGTGCCAGCAGCGCCCTAGTCCAGGGGAACACTGAAGCTTTCTTT.

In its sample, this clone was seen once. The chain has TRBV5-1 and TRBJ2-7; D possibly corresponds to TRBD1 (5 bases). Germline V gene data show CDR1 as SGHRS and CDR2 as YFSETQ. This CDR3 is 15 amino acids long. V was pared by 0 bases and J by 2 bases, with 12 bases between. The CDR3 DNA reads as TGCGCCAGCAGCTTGGGGGGCACTAATACCTACGAGCAGTACTTC. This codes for CASSLGGTNTYEQYF.